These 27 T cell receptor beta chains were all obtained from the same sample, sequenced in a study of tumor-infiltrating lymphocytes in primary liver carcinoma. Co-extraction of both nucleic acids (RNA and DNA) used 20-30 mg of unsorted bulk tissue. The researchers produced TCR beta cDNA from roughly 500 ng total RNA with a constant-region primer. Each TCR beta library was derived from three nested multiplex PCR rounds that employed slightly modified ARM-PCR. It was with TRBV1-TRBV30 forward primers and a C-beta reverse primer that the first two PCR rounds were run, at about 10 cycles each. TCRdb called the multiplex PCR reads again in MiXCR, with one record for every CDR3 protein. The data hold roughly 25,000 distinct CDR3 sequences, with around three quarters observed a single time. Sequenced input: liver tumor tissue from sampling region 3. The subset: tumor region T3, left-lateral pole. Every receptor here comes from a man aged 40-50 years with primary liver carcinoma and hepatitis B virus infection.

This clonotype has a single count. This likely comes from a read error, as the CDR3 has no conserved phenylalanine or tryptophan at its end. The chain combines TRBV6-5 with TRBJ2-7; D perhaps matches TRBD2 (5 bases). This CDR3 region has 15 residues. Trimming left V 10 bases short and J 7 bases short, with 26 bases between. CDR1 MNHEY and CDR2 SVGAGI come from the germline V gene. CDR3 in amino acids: CATRKKLEAMGEQYY. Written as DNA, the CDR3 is TGTGCCACCAGAAAAAAGCTGGAGGCCATGGGTGAGCAGTACTAC.

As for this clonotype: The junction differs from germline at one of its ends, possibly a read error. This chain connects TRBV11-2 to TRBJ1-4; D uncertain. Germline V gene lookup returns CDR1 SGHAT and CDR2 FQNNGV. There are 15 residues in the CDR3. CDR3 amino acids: CASSLDGFPNEKLFF. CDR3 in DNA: TGTGCCAGCAGTTTAGACGGGTTCCCTAATGAAAAACTGTTCTTT.

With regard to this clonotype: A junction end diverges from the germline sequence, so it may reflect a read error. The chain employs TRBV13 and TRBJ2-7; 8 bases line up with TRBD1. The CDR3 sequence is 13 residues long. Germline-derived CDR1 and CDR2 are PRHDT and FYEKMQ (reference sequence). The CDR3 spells CASSLGQGYKQYF. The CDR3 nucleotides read TGTGCCAGCAGCCTCGGACAGGGCTACAAGCAGTACTTC.

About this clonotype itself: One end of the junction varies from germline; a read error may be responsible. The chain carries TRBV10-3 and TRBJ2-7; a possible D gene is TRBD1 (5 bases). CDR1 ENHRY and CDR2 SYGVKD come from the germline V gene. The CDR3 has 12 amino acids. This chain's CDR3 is CAIGEAGQDQYF. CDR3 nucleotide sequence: TGTGCCATCGGTGAAGCAGGGCAAGATCAGTACTTC.

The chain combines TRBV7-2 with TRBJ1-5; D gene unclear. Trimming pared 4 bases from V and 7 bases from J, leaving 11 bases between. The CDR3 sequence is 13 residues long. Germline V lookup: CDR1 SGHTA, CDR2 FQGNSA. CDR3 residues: CASSYSNNQPQHF. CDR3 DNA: TGTGCCAGCAGCTACTCGAACAACCAGCCCCAGCATTTT.

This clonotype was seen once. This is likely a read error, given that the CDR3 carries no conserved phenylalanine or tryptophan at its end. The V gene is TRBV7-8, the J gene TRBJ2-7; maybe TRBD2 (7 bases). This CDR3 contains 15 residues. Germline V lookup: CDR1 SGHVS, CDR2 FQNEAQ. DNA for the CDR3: TGTGCCAGCAGCATCGGTGCGGGGGCCGTCTACAAGCAGTACTCC. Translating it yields CASSIGAGAVYKQYS.

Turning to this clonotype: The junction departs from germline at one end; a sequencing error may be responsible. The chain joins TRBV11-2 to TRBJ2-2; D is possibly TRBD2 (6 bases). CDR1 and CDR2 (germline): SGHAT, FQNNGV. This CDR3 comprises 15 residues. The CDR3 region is CAGSFAGSNARELFF. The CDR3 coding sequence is TGTGCCGGCAGCTTTGCGGGATCGAACGCCAGGGAGCTGTTTTTT.

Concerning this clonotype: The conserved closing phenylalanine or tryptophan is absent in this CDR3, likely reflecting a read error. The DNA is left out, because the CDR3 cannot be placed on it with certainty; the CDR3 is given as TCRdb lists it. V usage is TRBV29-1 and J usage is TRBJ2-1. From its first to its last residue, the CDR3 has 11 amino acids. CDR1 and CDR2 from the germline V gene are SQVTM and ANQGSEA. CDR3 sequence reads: CSAHGYNEQFS.

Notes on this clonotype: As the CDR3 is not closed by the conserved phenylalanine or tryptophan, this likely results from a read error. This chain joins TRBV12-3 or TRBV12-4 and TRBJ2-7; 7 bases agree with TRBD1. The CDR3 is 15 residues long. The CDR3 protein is CTSSLTTGVNYEQYL. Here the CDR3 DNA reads TGTACCAGCAGTTTAACTACAGGGGTTAACTACGAGCAGTACCTC.

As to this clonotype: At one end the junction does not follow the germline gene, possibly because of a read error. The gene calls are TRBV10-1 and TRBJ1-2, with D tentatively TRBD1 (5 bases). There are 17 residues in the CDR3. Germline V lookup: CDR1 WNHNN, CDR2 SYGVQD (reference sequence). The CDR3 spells CASKNDREHQANYGFTF. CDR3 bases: TGCGCCAGCAAAAACGACAGAGAACACCAAGCTAACTATGGCTTCACCTTC.

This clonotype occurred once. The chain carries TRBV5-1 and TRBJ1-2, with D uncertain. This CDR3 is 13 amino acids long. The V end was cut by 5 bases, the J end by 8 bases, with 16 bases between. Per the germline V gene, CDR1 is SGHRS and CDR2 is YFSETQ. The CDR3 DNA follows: TGCGCCAGCAGTTCCACCGACGCTTTCGGCTACACCTTC. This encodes CASSSTDAFGYTF.

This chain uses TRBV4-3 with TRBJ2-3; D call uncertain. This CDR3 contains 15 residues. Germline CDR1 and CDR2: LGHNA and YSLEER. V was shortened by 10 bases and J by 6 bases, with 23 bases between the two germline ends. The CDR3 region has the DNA TGCGCCATGAGCCAAGGAGTCGTCTTAGCTGATACGCAGTATTTT. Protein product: CAMSQGVVLADTQYF.

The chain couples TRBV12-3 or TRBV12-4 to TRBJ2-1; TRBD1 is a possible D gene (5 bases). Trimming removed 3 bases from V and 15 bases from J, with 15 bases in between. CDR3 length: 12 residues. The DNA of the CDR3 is TGTGCCAGCAGTTTTCGCGGACACGGGCGGTTCTTC. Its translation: CASSFRGHGRFF.

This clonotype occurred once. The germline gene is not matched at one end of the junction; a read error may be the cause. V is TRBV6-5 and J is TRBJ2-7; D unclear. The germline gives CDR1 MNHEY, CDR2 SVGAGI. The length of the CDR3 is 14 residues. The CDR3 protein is CASSHSLVGHKQYF. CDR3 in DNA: TGTGCCAGCAGTCACTCGCTAGTCGGGCACAAGCAGTACTTC.

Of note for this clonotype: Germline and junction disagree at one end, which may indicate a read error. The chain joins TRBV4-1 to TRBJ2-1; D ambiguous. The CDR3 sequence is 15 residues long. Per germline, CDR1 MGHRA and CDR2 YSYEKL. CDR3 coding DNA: TGCGCCAGCGGCCCGCTCGGTAACAACAACAGTGAGCGGTTCTTC. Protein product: CASGPLGNNNSERFF.

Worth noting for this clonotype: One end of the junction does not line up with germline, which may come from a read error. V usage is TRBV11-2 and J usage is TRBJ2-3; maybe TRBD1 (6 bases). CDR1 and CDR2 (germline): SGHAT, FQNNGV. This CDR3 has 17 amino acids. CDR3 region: CARSLFSGVMGTDTQYF. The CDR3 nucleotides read TGTGCCAGGAGCTTGTTTTCAGGGGTAATGGGCACAGATACGCAGTATTTT.

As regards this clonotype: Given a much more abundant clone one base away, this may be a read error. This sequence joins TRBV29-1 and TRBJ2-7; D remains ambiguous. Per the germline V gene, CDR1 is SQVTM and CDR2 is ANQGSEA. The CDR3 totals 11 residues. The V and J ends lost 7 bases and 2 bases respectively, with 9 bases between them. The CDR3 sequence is CSERVAYEQYF. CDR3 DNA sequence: TGCAGCGAAAGGGTTGCCTACGAGCAGTACTTC.

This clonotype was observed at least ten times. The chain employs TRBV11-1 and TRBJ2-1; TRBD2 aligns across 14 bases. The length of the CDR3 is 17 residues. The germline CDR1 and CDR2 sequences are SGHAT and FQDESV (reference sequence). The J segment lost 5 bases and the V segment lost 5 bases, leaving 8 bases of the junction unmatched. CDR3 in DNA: TGTGCCAGCAGCCTGGGACTAGCGGGAGAAGTTGACAATGAGCAGTTCTTC. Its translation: CASSLGLAGEVDNEQFF. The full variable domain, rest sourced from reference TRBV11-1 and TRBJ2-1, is EAEVAQSPRYKITEKSQAVAFWCDPISGHATLYWYRQILGQGPELLVQFQDESVVDDSQLPKDRFSAERLKGVDSTLKIQPAELGDSAMYLCASSLGLAGEVDNEQFFGPGTRLTVL.

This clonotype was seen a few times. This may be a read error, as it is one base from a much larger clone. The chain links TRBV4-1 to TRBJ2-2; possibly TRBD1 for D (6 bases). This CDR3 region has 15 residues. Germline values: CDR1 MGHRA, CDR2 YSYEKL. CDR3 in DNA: TGCGCCAGCGGCCAAGATCCAGGGGCGACCGGGGAGCTGTTTTTT. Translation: CASGQDPGATGELFF.

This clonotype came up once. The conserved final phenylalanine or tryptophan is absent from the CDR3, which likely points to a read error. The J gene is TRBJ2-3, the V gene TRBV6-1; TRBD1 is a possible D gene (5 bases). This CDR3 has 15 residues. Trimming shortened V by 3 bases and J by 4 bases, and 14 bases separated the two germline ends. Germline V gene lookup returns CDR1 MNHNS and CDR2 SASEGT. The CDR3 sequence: CASSDEIGVADTQYS. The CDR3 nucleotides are TGTGCCAGCAGTGACGAGATAGGGGTGGCAGATACGCAGTATTCT.

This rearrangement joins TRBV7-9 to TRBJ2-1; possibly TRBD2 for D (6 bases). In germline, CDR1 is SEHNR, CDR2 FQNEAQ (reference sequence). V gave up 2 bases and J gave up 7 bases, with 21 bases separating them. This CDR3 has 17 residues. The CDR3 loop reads CASSLPYPGVKTNEQFF. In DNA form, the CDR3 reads TGTGCCAGCAGCTTACCATATCCGGGGGTTAAAACAAATGAGCAGTTCTTC.

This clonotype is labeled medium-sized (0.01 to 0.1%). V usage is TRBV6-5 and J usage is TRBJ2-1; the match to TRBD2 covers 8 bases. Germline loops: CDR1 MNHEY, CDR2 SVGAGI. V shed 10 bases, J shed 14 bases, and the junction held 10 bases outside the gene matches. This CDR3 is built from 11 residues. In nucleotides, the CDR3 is TGTGCCATCGGGAGAGGGACTAGTGAGTTCTTC. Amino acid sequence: CAIGRGTSEFF.

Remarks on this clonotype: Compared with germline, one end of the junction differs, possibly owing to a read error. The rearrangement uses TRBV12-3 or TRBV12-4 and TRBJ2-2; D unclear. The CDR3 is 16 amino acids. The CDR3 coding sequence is TGTGACAGCAGTTCACGTGACTGGCGGTTCACCGGGGAGCTGTTTTTT. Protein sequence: CDSSSRDWRFTGELFF.

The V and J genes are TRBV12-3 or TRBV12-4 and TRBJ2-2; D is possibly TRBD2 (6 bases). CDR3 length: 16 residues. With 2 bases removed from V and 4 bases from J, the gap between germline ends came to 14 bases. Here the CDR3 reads CASSLRDWRSTGELFF. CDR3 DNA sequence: TGTGCCAGCAGTTTACGGGACTGGCGGTCCACCGGGGAGCTGTTTTTT.

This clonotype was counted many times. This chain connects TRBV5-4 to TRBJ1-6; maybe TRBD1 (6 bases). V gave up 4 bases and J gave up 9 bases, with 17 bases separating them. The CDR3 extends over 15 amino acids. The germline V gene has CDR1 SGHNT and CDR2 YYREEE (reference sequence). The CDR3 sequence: CASSLPQGNSSPLHF. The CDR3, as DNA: TGTGCCAGCAGCCTACCGCAGGGGAATAGTTCACCCCTCCACTTT. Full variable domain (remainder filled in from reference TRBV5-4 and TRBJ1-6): ETGVTQSPTHLIKTRGQQVTLRCSSQSGHNTVSWYQQALGQGPQFIFQYYREEENGRGNFPPRFSGLQFPNYSSELNVNALELDDSALYLCASSLPQGNSSPLHFGNGTRLTVT.

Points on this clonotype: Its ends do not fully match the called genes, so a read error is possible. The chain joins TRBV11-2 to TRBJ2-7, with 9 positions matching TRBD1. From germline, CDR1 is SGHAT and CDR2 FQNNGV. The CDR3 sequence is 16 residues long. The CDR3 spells CASSNIQGAIHNEQYF. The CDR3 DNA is TGTGCCAGCAGCAACATACAGGGGGCCATACATAACGAGCAGTACTTT.

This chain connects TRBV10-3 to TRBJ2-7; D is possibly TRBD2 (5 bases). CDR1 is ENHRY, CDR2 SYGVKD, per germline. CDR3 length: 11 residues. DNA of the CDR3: TGTACCACGTCTGAGGGAAACGAGCAGTACTTC. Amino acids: CTTSEGNEQYF.